This T cell receptor (beta chain) was captured by sequencing in a study of blood T cell repertoires in COVID-19. Turning to the study itself: From T cells, B-cell-depleted T cells, or PBMCs came the material, which was cDNA or gDNA.

Measured with immunoSEQ multiplex PCR; TCRdb has only the in-frame clones, and not every one. Found here are around 95,000 clones, around 90% of them singletons; the top ten hold about 4.6%. V shed 2 bases, J shed 7 bases, and the junction held 7 bases outside the gene matches. The CDR3 extends over 15 amino acids. Germline values: CDR1 SGHRS, CDR2 YFSETQ. This receptor was identified in a human donor in a cohort sampled during active COVID-19. Source material: peripheral blood. This sequence joins TRBV5-1 and TRBJ1-4, with 8 bases identical to TRBD1. The CDR3 reads CASSLMGQVGEKLFF. The CDR3, as DNA: TGCGCCAGCAGCTTAATGGGACAGGTCGGTGAAAAACTGTTTTTT.